The entry below describes one T cell receptor (beta chain). This entry belongs to a study of shared T cell receptors in the human thymus. The ends were cut back, 4 bases at V and 5 bases at J, with 17 bases in the middle. Germline V gene data show CDR1 as LGHNA and CDR2 as YSLEER. The CDR3 is made up of 15 amino acids. Produced via immunoSEQ multiplex PCR; TCRdb's table is partial and in-frame only. The sample shows roughly 410,000 clones, over 90% of them seen only once. The specimen sequenced was thymocytes. This receptor was identified in a human donor. The gene calls are TRBV4-3 and TRBJ2-5; D unclear. The CDR3 spells CASSRTRTQLETQYF. DNA for the CDR3: TGCGCCAGCAGCCGTACCCGGACCCAGTTGGAGACCCAGTACTTC.